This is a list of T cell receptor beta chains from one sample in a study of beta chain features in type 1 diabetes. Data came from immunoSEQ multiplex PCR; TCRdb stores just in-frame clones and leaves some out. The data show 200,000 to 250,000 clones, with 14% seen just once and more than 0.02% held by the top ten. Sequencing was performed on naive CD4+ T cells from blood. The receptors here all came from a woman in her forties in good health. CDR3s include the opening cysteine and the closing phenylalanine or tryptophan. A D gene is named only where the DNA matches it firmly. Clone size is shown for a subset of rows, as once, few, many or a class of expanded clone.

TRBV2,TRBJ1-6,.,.,TGTGCCAGCAGTTACGATTCCAGGGGCGGTGGTAATTCACCCCTCCACTTT,CASSYDSRGGGNSPLHF
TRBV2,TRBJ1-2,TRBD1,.,TGTGCCATACCACCGGGACAGGGTGCGGGCTACACCTTC,CAIPPGQGAGYTF
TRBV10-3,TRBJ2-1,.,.,TGTGCCCTGGGAAGGTCCGGGGGGCCAAATTACAATGAGCAGTTCTTC,CALGRSGGPNYNEQFF
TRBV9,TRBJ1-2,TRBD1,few,TGTGCCAGCAGCATTACAGGGGGCGAGGGATATGGCTACACCTTC,CASSITGGEGYGYTF
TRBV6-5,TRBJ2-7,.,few,TGTGCCAGCAGTTACCCCGGACAGTCCTACGAGCAGTACTTC,CASSYPGQSYEQYF
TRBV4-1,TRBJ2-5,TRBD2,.,TGCGCCAGCAGCCAAGATGGAGCTTTAGCGGGGGGGGCGGAGACCCAGTACTTC,CASSQDGALAGGAETQYF
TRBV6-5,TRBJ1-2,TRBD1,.,TGTGCCAGCAGTAAGGACAGGAGAAGTTATGGCTACACCTTC,CASSKDRRSYGYTF
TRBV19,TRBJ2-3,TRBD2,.,TGTGCCAGTACGACTAGCGGGCGCACAGATACGCAGTATTTT,CASTTSGRTDTQYF
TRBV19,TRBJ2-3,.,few,TGTGCCAGTAGTATTCGGGGGAGTGATACGCAGTATTTT,CASSIRGSDTQYF
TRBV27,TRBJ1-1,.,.,TGTGCCAGCAGTTCCCCCGGGACTCAGAACACTGAAGCTTTCTTT,CASSSPGTQNTEAFF
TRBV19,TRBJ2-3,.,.,TGTGCCAGTAGGGAATCATACAGAGCAGATACGCAGTATTTT,CASRESYRADTQYF
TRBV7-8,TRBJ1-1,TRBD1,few,TGTGCCAGCAGCTTGGGGACAGGCCTGAGAGCTTTCTTT,CASSLGTGLRAFF
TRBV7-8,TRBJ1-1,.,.,TGTGCCAGCAGGGAATACACAGGGATAAACACTGAAGCTTTCTTT,CASREYTGINTEAFF
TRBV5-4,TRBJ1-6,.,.,TGTGCCAGCAGCTTGACCAGAGACTCCTATTCACCCCTCCACTTT,CASSLTRDSYSPLHF
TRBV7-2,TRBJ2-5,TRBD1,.,TGTGCCAGCAGCTCCCCGGGACAGGGAAGTTTGGTGACCCAGTACTTC,CASSSPGQGSLVTQYF
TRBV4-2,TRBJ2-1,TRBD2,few,TGTGCCAGCAGCCAAGCTAGCGGGGGGCCGTACAATGAGCAGTTCTTC,CASSQASGGPYNEQFF
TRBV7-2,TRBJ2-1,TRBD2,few,TGTGCCAGCAGCTTAGCGGGCGGGGGGGCCCACAATGAGCAGTTCTTC,CASSLAGGGAHNEQFF
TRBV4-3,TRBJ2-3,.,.,TGCGCCAGCAGCTCACGGGTAGCTTCCACAGATACGCAGTATTTT,CASSSRVASTDTQYF
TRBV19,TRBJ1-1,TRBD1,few,TGTGCCAGTAGTATCCAGGGGGTCGCTGAAGCTTTCTTT,CASSIQGVAEAFF
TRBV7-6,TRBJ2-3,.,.,TGTGCCAGCAGCTTAGCGGGTAGCAGTAGCACAGATACGCAGTATTTT,CASSLAGSSSTDTQYF
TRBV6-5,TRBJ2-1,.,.,TGTGCCAGCACGCGCTTCAATGAGCAGTTCTTC,CASTRFNEQFF
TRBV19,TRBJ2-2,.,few,TGTGCCAGTAGAGGTCAGGGTTACACCGGGGAGCTGTTTTTT,CASRGQGYTGELFF
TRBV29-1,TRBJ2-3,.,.,TGCAGCGTCGGACAGCGACAGTCCACAGATACGCAGTATTTT,CSVGQRQSTDTQYF
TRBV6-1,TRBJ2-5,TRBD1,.,TGTGCCAGCAGTGGGACAGGGATTCTCGGCCAAGAGACCCAGTACTTC,CASSGTGILGQETQYF
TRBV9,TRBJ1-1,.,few,TGTGCCAGCAGCGTGATGTCGGCGGGGACTGAAGCTTTCTTT,CASSVMSAGTEAFF
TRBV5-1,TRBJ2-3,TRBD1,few,TGCGCCAGCAGCCGGGCCGACAGGGGGCATGGCAATACGCAGTATTTT,CASSRADRGHGNTQYF
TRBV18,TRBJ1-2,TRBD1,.,TGTGCCAGCTCACCAAACAGGGGCTCCTATGGCTACACCTTC,CASSPNRGSYGYTF
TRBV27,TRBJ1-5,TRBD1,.,TGTGCCAGCAGTTTACCCTTAACAGGGGGCAATCAGCCCCAGCATTTT,CASSLPLTGGNQPQHF
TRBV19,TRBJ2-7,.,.,TGTGCCAGTAGTACCCGGACAGCCTACGAGCAGTACTTC,CASSTRTAYEQYF
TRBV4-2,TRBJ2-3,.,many,TGTGCCAGCAGCCTCCGGGAGACCGGCACAGATACGCAGTATTTT,CASSLRETGTDTQYF
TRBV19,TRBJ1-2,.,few,TGTGCCAGTAGTATCATCTCAGGGAGGAACTATGGCTACACCTTC,CASSIISGRNYGYTF
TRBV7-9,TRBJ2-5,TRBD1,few,TGTGCCAGCAGCTCGACAGGGGGCGTGGAGACCCAGTACTTC,CASSSTGGVETQYF
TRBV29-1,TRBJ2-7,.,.,TGCAGCGTCCGGCCCACAGGGTTAGGCGACGAGCAGTACTTC,CSVRPTGLGDEQYF
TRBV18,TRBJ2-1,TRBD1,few,TGTGCCAGCTCACCACCGGGACAGTACAATGAGCAGTTCTTC,CASSPPGQYNEQFF
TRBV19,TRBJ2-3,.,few,TGTGCCAGTACCGAGGGACGGGGCGGGGGCACAGATACGCAGTATTTT,CASTEGRGGGTDTQYF
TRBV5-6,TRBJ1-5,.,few,TGTGCCAGCAGCTCCGGTACAGGGCCACGGCCCCAGCATTTT,CASSSGTGPRPQHF
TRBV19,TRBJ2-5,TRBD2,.,TGTGCCAGTAGCGATACCGGGACTAGCAAAGAGACCCAGTACTTC,CASSDTGTSKETQYF
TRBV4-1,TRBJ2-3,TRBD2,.,TGCGCCAGCAGTCTAGCGGGGGGCAGCACAGATACGCAGTATTTT,CASSLAGGSTDTQYF
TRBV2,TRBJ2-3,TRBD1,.,TGTGCCAGCAGGGAGACAGGGATCAAGGATACGCAGTATTTT,CASRETGIKDTQYF
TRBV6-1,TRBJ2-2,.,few,TGTGCCAGCAGTGAACGGGGTGGAAACACCGGGGAGCTGTTTTTT,CASSERGGNTGELFF
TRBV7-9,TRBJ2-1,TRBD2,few,TGTGCCAGCAGCTTCGGGGGGGATGCCTACAATGAGCAGTTCTTC,CASSFGGDAYNEQFF
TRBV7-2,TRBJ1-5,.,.,TGTGCCAGCAGCTTAGCCGATCAGCCCCAGCATTTT,CASSLADQPQHF
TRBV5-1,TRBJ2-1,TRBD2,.,TGCGCCAGCAGCCCCGGGCTAGCGGGGCACAATGAGCAGTTCTTC,CASSPGLAGHNEQFF
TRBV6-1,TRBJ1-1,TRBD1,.,TGTGCCAGCAGTGAACTGCCGGGGACAGGGGCTCGAAAAGCTTTCTTT,CASSELPGTGARKAFF
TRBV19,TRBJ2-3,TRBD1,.,TGTGCCAGTACACAGGGGGCGCGCCCAGATACGCAGTATTTT,CASTQGARPDTQYF
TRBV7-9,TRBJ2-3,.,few,TGTGCCAGCAGCTTAGCGGGCCCAGATACGCAGTATTTT,CASSLAGPDTQYF
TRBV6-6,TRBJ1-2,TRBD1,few,TGTGCCAGCAGTTCCCCGGGACAGCACTATGGCTACACCTTC,CASSSPGQHYGYTF
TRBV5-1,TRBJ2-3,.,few,TGCGCCAGCAGCTTGAGGCAAACAGTTCTGGCAGATACGCAGTATTTT,CASSLRQTVLADTQYF
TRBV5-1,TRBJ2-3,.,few,TGCGCCAGCAGCTTGGACACAGGACCAGATACGCAGTATTTT,CASSLDTGPDTQYF
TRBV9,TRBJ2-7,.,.,TGTGCCAGCAGCTCCCGACAGGAGTCCTACGAGCAGTACTTC,CASSSRQESYEQYF
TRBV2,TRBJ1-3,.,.,TGTGCCAGCAGTGAAGTTGTCGCTGGAAACACCATATATTTT,CASSEVVAGNTIYF
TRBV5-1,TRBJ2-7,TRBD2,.,TGCGCCAGCATTCCGGGACGGGGGGTAGAGCAGTACTTC,CASIPGRGVEQYF
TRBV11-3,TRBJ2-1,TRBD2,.,TGTGCCAGCAGCTCCCCGGGACTAGGGGGCAATGAGCAGTTCTTC,CASSSPGLGGNEQFF
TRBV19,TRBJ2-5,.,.,TGTGCCAGTAGCGGGGTCCTAAAAGAGACCCAGTACTTC,CASSGVLKETQYF
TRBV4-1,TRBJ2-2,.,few,TGCGCCAGCAGCCAATGGGGGGGGGCCAACACCGGGGAGCTGTTTTTT,CASSQWGGANTGELFF
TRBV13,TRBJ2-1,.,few,TGTGCCAGCAGCTCTCGGCCTTCAGGTGAGCAGTTCTTC,CASSSRPSGEQFF
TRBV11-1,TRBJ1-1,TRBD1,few,TGTGCCAGCACCTTAAGGGGACAGGGAATGAACACTGAAGCTTTCTTT,CASTLRGQGMNTEAFF